This T cell receptor (beta chain) was recovered during a study of shared clonotypes between healthy human individuals. Study-wide background: The cohort had a couple of women and a few men, ages 18 to 49.

Profiling relied on immunoSEQ multiplex PCR, and the TCRdb table lists in-frame clones only, not all of them. The sample gives about 470,000 clones, about 85% of which show up once; 13% is in the top ten. The germline CDR1 and CDR2 sequences are SEHNR and FQNEAQ (reference sequence). This CDR3 region has 16 residues. Deletions cut 6 bases from V and 5 bases from J, with 23 bases between. With unsorted samples, genomic DNA was obtained from about 90 million PBMCs. Sequencing used PBMCs. The receptor was derived from a woman aged 40 to 55 in good health. Some clones in this sample may be carry-over from other donors' samples. The rearrangement joins TRBV7-9 to TRBJ2-7; no firm D call. CDR3 bases: TGTGCCAGCAGTTCCACCGACGGGCCATATGGGGACGAGCAGTACTTC. It yields the protein CASSSTDGPYGDEQYF.